The rows below give T cell receptor beta chains drawn from one sample of a study of blood T cell repertoires in COVID-19. Method: immunoSEQ multiplex PCR; TCRdb's copy keeps in-frame clones and lacks some. The sample shows 150,000 to 200,000 clones, about four fifths of them seen only once. The sample taken for sequencing was peripheral blood. Receptor source: a human donor with acute or convalescent COVID-19. The donor label of this sample is uncertain. CDR3s include the opening cysteine and the closing phenylalanine or tryptophan. Fields, in order: clone size, J gene, V gene, D gene, CDR3 protein, CDR3 DNA. The D gene is left open where the match is weak. The size entry is marked missing in some rows and otherwise reads once, few, many or a size class.

abundance: few; j_gene: TRBJ1-4; v_gene: TRBV7-9; d_gene: .; CDR3aa: CASSLRGSNEKLFF; CDR3nt: TGTGCCAGCAGCCTTAGGGGTAGTAATGAAAAACTGTTTTTT
abundance: .; j_gene: TRBJ2-1; v_gene: TRBV25-1; d_gene: TRBD2; CDR3aa: CASSEGGTSGVHEQFF; CDR3nt: TGTGCCAGCAGTGAAGGGGGGACTAGCGGGGTACATGAGCAGTTCTTC
abundance: once; j_gene: TRBJ1-5; v_gene: TRBV20-1; d_gene: .; CDR3aa: CSASAGGRSNQPQHF; CDR3nt: TGCAGTGCTAGTGCGGGGGGCCGGAGCAATCAGCCCCAGCATTTT
abundance: .; j_gene: TRBJ1-6; v_gene: TRBV15; d_gene: .; CDR3aa: CATSRDQAVPNSPLHF; CDR3nt: TGTGCCACCAGCAGAGATCAGGCTGTACCGAATTCACCCCTCCACTTT
abundance: .; j_gene: TRBJ2-3; v_gene: TRBV19; d_gene: TRBD2; CDR3aa: CASSMTSGRPSSGYTQYF; CDR3nt: TGTGCCAGTAGTATGACTAGCGGGAGGCCCTCCTCGGGATATACGCAGTATTTT
abundance: .; j_gene: TRBJ2-7; v_gene: TRBV27; d_gene: TRBD2; CDR3aa: CASRASGTYEQYF; CDR3nt: TGTGCCAGCAGAGCTAGCGGAACCTACGAGCAGTACTTC
abundance: .; j_gene: TRBJ1-4; v_gene: TRBV21-1; d_gene: .; CDR3aa: CARRHDGQGSVKLFF; CDR3nt: TGTGCCAGGCGTCACGATGGACAGGGCTCAGTAAAACTGTTTTTT
abundance: few; j_gene: TRBJ2-2; v_gene: TRBV3-1/TRBV3-2; d_gene: .; CDR3aa: CASSQVRTGELFF; CDR3nt: TGTGCCAGCAGCCAAGTTCGTACCGGGGAGCTGTTTTTT
abundance: few; j_gene: TRBJ2-7; v_gene: TRBV29-1; d_gene: TRBD1; CDR3aa: CSVARTGAYEQYF; CDR3nt: TGCAGCGTTGCTCGGACAGGGGCGTACGAGCAGTACTTC
abundance: once; j_gene: TRBJ1-2; v_gene: TRBV30; d_gene: TRBD1; CDR3aa: CAWSVPKGQGASYGYTF; CDR3nt: TGTGCCTGGAGTGTACCTAAAGGACAGGGGGCTTCCTATGGCTACACCTTC
abundance: .; j_gene: TRBJ1-3; v_gene: TRBV29-1; d_gene: .; CDR3aa: CSLRTGPGNTIYF; CDR3nt: TGCAGCCTTAGAACAGGGCCTGGAAACACCATATATTTT
abundance: .; j_gene: TRBJ2-7; v_gene: TRBV3-1/TRBV3-2; d_gene: .; CDR3aa: CASSQVTSEQYF; CDR3nt: TGTGCCAGCAGCCAAGTAACTAGCGAGCAGTACTTC
abundance: .; j_gene: TRBJ1-2; v_gene: TRBV2; d_gene: TRBD1; CDR3aa: CASTLGQGGGYTF; CDR3nt: TGTGCCAGCACCCTAGGACAGGGCGGCGGCTACACCTTC
abundance: .; j_gene: TRBJ1-2; v_gene: TRBV24-1; d_gene: TRBD1; CDR3aa: CATSDPGTGRYGYTF; CDR3nt: TGTGCCACCAGTGACCCCGGGACAGGCAGGTATGGCTACACCTTC
abundance: .; j_gene: TRBJ1-2; v_gene: TRBV28; d_gene: .; CDR3aa: CASGGDNGYTF; CDR3nt: TGTGCCAGCGGAGGGGATAATGGCTACACCTTC
abundance: once; j_gene: TRBJ2-1; v_gene: TRBV3-1/TRBV3-2; d_gene: TRBD1; CDR3aa: CASSQDKGQSSYNEQFF; CDR3nt: TGTGCCAGCAGCCAAGATAAGGGACAGTCCTCCTACAATGAGCAGTTCTTC
abundance: .; j_gene: TRBJ1-2; v_gene: TRBV7-6; d_gene: .; CDR3aa: CASSLVTGMDGYTF; CDR3nt: TGTGCCAGCAGCCTGGTCACAGGGATGGATGGCTACACCTTC
abundance: .; j_gene: TRBJ1-4; v_gene: TRBV19; d_gene: .; CDR3aa: CASSISPRPDEKLFF; CDR3nt: TGTGCCAGTAGTATTAGCCCACGCCCTGATGAAAAACTGTTTTTT
abundance: .; j_gene: TRBJ2-2; v_gene: TRBV19; d_gene: TRBD2; CDR3aa: CASSIRLAGGLNTGELFF; CDR3nt: TGTGCCAGTAGTATCCGACTAGCGGGAGGGCTGAACACCGGGGAGCTGTTTTTT
abundance: .; j_gene: TRBJ1-5; v_gene: TRBV19; d_gene: .; CDR3aa: CASSHLRSNQPQHF; CDR3nt: TGTGCCAGTAGTCACCTCCGGAGCAATCAGCCCCAGCATTTT
abundance: .; j_gene: TRBJ2-2; v_gene: TRBV10-3; d_gene: TRBD2; CDR3aa: CAAGLAGAMNTGELFF; CDR3nt: TGTGCCGCCGGACTAGCGGGAGCGATGAACACCGGGGAGCTGTTTTTT
abundance: .; j_gene: TRBJ2-1; v_gene: TRBV5-1; d_gene: .; CDR3aa: CASSPSVLDLHNEQFF; CDR3nt: TGCGCCAGCAGCCCCTCAGTTCTAGACCTCCACAATGAGCAGTTCTTC
abundance: .; j_gene: TRBJ1-2; v_gene: TRBV29-1; d_gene: TRBD1; CDR3aa: CSVTGQGAFTGYTF; CDR3nt: TGCAGCGTAACAGGACAGGGGGCGTTTACTGGCTACACCTTC
abundance: .; j_gene: TRBJ2-6; v_gene: TRBV3-1/TRBV3-2; d_gene: .; CDR3aa: CASSLYSGANVLTF; CDR3nt: TGTGCCAGCAGCCTCTACTCTGGGGCCAACGTCCTGACTTTC
abundance: .; j_gene: TRBJ2-3; v_gene: TRBV11-2; d_gene: .; CDR3aa: CASSLDQASWYTQYF; CDR3nt: TGTGCCAGCAGCTTAGATCAGGCTAGCTGGTATACGCAGTATTTT
abundance: few; j_gene: TRBJ2-7; v_gene: TRBV27; d_gene: TRBD1; CDR3aa: CASSYVKTGQFYEQYF; CDR3nt: TGTGCCAGCAGTTACGTAAAGACGGGACAGTTCTACGAGCAGTACTTC
abundance: .; j_gene: TRBJ1-4; v_gene: TRBV4-1; d_gene: TRBD1; CDR3aa: CASSQDTGGRNEKLFF; CDR3nt: TGCGCCAGCAGCCAAGACACAGGGGGCCGGAACGAAAAACTGTTTTTT
abundance: .; j_gene: TRBJ2-1; v_gene: TRBV5-6; d_gene: .; CDR3aa: CASSLVVAIGAYNEQFF; CDR3nt: TGTGCCAGCAGCTTGGTGGTCGCAATCGGGGCCTACAATGAGCAGTTCTTC
abundance: .; j_gene: TRBJ2-2; v_gene: TRBV4-1; d_gene: TRBD1; CDR3aa: CASSQADRDTGELFF; CDR3nt: TGCGCCAGCAGCCAAGCCGACAGGGACACCGGGGAGCTGTTTTTT
abundance: .; j_gene: TRBJ2-3; v_gene: TRBV11-3; d_gene: .; CDR3aa: CASSPGVTDTQYF; CDR3nt: TGTGCCAGCAGCCCAGGCGTCACAGATACGCAGTATTTT
abundance: .; j_gene: TRBJ2-3; v_gene: TRBV6-4; d_gene: .; CDR3aa: CASSEGLLTDTQYF; CDR3nt: TGTGCCAGCAGTGAAGGACTCCTCACAGATACGCAGTATTTT
abundance: .; j_gene: TRBJ2-7; v_gene: TRBV6-6; d_gene: .; CDR3aa: CASSYSLAPYEQYF; CDR3nt: TGTGCCAGCAGTTACTCCCTAGCTCCCTACGAGCAGTACTTC